Listed here is a single T cell receptor beta chain. Its antigen is still unknown. This CDR3 region has 14 residues. Germline CDR1 and CDR2: MNHNS and SASEGT. These data are taken from a study of T cells expressing NK-cell markers. Looking at the study overall: All TCR beta repertoires analysed originated from sorted CD3+CD56+NKG2C+, CD3+CD56+NKG2C- and CD3+CD56-NKG2C+ T cells.

One entry per CDR3 protein, without DNA, is what TCRdb gives after re-calling the 5' RACE reads. The sample has approximately 440,000 distinct CDR3 sequences. Study results and caveats: These same clonotypes (in a few donors) also led the CD3+CD56-NKG2C+ fraction. Dominant NKG2C+ clonotypes made up about 1.0-8% of CD8+ T cells in 5 or 6 donors.

The source material was blood T cells: a sorted CD56 or NKG2C T cell subset, CD4+ or CD8+ T cells, or bulk PBMC T cells (not recorded which). This TCR was sampled from a woman aged 45-59 years in good health. This chain links TRBV6-1 with TRBJ2-7. The CDR3: CASSAGLGYFEQYF.